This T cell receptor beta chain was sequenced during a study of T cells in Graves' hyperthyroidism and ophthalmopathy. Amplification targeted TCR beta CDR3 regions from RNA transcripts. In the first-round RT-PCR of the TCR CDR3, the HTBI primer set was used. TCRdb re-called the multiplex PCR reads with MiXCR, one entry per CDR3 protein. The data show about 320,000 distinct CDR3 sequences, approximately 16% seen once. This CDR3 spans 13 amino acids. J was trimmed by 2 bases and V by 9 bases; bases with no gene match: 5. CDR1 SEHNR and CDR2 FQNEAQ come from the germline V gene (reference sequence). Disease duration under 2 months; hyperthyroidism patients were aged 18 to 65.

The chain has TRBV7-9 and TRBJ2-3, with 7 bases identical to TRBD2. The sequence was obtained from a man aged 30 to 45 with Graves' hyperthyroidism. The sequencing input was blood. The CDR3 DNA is TGTGCCAGATCTAGCGGAAACACAGATACGCAGTATTTT. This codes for CARSSGNTDTQYF.